This T cell receptor (beta chain) was recovered during a study of T cell responses to AZD1222 COVID-19 vaccine. Study results and limitations: Among the donors, most were white British and more were female, and clonal diversity was possibly underestimated. Spike-specific TCR repertoires showed rising breadth and depth after two AZD1222 doses.

This clone has only one observation. Its antigen remains unknown. V lost 0 bases, J lost 1 base, and 6 bases stayed unmatched. In germline, CDR1 is MGHRA, CDR2 YSYEKL. The CDR3 contains 18 residues. Some clones are missing from TCRdb's copy, which holds only in-frame ones; the method was immunoSEQ multiplex PCR. The table includes 140,000 to 150,000 clones, approximately 83% detected once. This TCR came from an adult in good health. The sequenced sample was peripheral blood, obtained on day 0 of AZD1222 vaccination. The chain employs TRBV4-1 and TRBJ2-2; TRBD1 matches at 9 bases. Here the CDR3 reads CASSQERTGDMNTGELFF. For the CDR3, the DNA is TGCGCCAGCAGCCAAGAACGGACAGGGGACATGAACACCGGGGAGCTGTTTTTT.